These T cell receptor beta chains were read from a single sample in a study of response to subunit inactivated influenza vaccine. TCRdb re-called the RT-PCR reads with MiXCR, one entry per CDR3 protein. The data contain around 490,000 distinct CDR3 sequences, approximately 7.7% of them seen just once; the ten biggest clones take up 13%. Source: PBMCs from blood, taken about 23 months after vaccination. These receptors all stem from a man in his fifties or sixties who received an inactivated influenza vaccine. Each CDR3 is given with its conserved first and last residue. Fields, in order: D gene, J gene, V gene, CDR3 protein. The D gene is left open where the match is weak.

D gene: TRBD1
J gene: TRBJ2-5
V gene: TRBV29-1
CDR3 protein: CSVRDSSQETQYF

D gene: TRBD1
J gene: TRBJ2-4
V gene: TRBV28
CDR3 protein: CASSLGGTGILAKNIQYF

D gene: .
J gene: TRBJ2-2
V gene: TRBV20-1
CDR3 protein: CSALMGITGELFF

D gene: TRBD1
J gene: TRBJ1-3
V gene: TRBV4-1
CDR3 protein: CASSQAGTAISGNTIYF

D gene: .
J gene: TRBJ2-1
V gene: TRBV30
CDR3 protein: CAGETYNEQFF

D gene: .
J gene: TRBJ1-6
V gene: TRBV4-3
CDR3 protein: CASSQDLGWTSSYNSPLHF

D gene: TRBD2
J gene: TRBJ2-2
V gene: TRBV20-1
CDR3 protein: CSARELAGAPGELFF

D gene: .
J gene: TRBJ2-3
V gene: TRBV18
CDR3 protein: CASSPRSDTDTQYF

D gene: .
J gene: TRBJ2-6
V gene: TRBV18
CDR3 protein: CASSHGGSGANVLTF

D gene: .
J gene: TRBJ1-2
V gene: TRBV5-1
CDR3 protein: CASSPGLNYGYTF

D gene: .
J gene: TRBJ2-2
V gene: TRBV5-1
CDR3 protein: CASNQGGTGELFF

D gene: TRBD2
J gene: TRBJ2-3
V gene: TRBV20-1
CDR3 protein: CSGTSGMPDTQYF

D gene: TRBD1
J gene: TRBJ2-5
V gene: TRBV6-5
CDR3 protein: CASSSLTGSETQYF

D gene: TRBD1
J gene: TRBJ1-2
V gene: TRBV10-3
CDR3 protein: CAITGTGDSYGYTF

D gene: TRBD2
J gene: TRBJ2-5
V gene: TRBV20-1
CDR3 protein: CSARLAGGIPKTQYF

D gene: .
J gene: TRBJ1-5
V gene: TRBV20-1
CDR3 protein: CSASLKPSNQPQHF

D gene: TRBD2
J gene: TRBJ2-1
V gene: TRBV12-3/TRBV12-4
CDR3 protein: CASGVGTSNEQFF

D gene: .
J gene: TRBJ2-7
V gene: TRBV3-1
CDR3 protein: CASSPGRWTFLSYEQYF

D gene: TRBD2
J gene: TRBJ2-5
V gene: TRBV7-2
CDR3 protein: CASTEIAGGGETQYF

D gene: TRBD2
J gene: TRBJ2-1
V gene: TRBV20-1
CDR3 protein: CSASGGRIDEQFF

D gene: TRBD2
J gene: TRBJ2-3
V gene: TRBV5-1
CDR3 protein: CASSLAKRGVFSTDTQYF

D gene: TRBD1
J gene: TRBJ2-7
V gene: TRBV5-1
CDR3 protein: CASSLAVRTGGSYEQYF

D gene: .
J gene: TRBJ1-2
V gene: TRBV4-3
CDR3 protein: CASSRTGGSSYGYTF

D gene: TRBD2
J gene: TRBJ2-7
V gene: TRBV6-2/TRBV6-3
CDR3 protein: CASNPSSGGSYEQYF

D gene: .
J gene: TRBJ2-6
V gene: TRBV5-1
CDR3 protein: CASSLGHPILSGANVLTF

D gene: TRBD2
J gene: TRBJ2-7
V gene: TRBV18
CDR3 protein: CASSPEAGGYEQYF

D gene: .
J gene: TRBJ2-3
V gene: TRBV4-3
CDR3 protein: CASSHRTGDTQYF

D gene: TRBD2
J gene: TRBJ2-1
V gene: TRBV7-2
CDR3 protein: CASSLGTSGHEQFF

D gene: .
J gene: TRBJ1-1
V gene: TRBV5-1
CDR3 protein: CASTPGGTGLRSTEAFF